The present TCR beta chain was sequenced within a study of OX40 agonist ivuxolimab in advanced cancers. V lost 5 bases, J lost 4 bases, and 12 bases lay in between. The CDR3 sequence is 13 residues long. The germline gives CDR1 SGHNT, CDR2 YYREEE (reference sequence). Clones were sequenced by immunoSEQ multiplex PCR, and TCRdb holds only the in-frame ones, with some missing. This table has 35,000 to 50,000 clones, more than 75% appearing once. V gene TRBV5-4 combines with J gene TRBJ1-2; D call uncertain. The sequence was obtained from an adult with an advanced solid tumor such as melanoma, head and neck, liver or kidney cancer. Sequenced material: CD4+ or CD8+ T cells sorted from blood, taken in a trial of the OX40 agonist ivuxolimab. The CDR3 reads CASRYIGSYGYTF. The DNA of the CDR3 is TGTGCCAGCAGGTATATAGGCAGCTATGGCTACACCTTC.